The sequence of this T cell receptor beta chain was determined in a study of T cell responses to AZD1222 COVID-19 vaccine (dated by TCRdb to about 2021). As for the study more broadly: TCR sequencing covered fewer than 250 trial participants: some 210 given two doses of AZD1222 and around 26 given two doses of MenACWY control vaccine. Trial participants were enrolled by age into subgroups of 18-55, 56-69 and 70-plus years, and about 150, 27 and 61 TCR-sequenced participants, respectively, were included in these subgroups. Beyond this particular receptor, the publication reports: Reportedly, almost half of the unique spike-specific TCRs recognized epitopes lying outside the regions that are mutated in the B.1.351 and B.1.1.7 variants. Spike-specific TCR breadth and depth rose significantly after two AZD1222 doses compared with day 0 and with MenACWY recipients. Because no samples from the day 14 peak response were available, repertoires could be characterized only after the peak T cell response. Participants were mostly white British, with more females than males. The authors suggested clonal diversity may have been underestimated. In the small 56-69-year group, the increase in depth fell short of significance, most likely because of low power. Conclusions about previously exposed vaccinees were limited because only a handful of AZD1222 recipients were SARS-CoV-2 seropositive at baseline. The vaccine-associated CD4 TCRs covered the entire spike protein, and the dominant responses fell in regions 160-218 and 743-854.

The time point label, as the study defines it: about 28 days (+/-7) after the second vaccine dose. AZD1222 recipients given second doses at about 4 weeks or at about 12 weeks were pooled, since spike-specific TCR depth and breadth were not found to differ between the two schedules. The vaccinee samples were drawn from two UK trials, COV001 and COV002, one of which was a single-blind randomized controlled phase 2/3 trial testing AZD1222 (ChAdOx1 nCoV-19) in healthy adults. For TCRbeta chain sequencing, PBMC samples from trial participants were taken at day 0 and at day 28 after the second dose. The CDR3 regions of human TCRbeta chains were analyzed by immunosequencing. Per the authors' processing: TCRs in the repertoires were matched against a reference library of SARS-CoV-2-specific TCRs that had been generated with the MIRA antigen-specificity platform. Breadth meant the fraction of unique TCRs that were SARS-CoV-2-associated, whereas depth meant the fraction of total T cells that were SARS-CoV-2-associated. Using the MIRA data, each spike-specific TCR was assigned both to the spike region to which the TCR was reactive and to a CD4 or CD8 class. Log10-transformed breadth and depth values were compared by one-way ANOVA with Sidak's multiple comparisons tests. The source is immuneACCESS, and TCRdb retained only in-frame sequences with V and J called. Part of the clones is not carried over; for the studies checked, unresolved V genes explain less than half of this, and the remainder is unexplained. V, J and clone size reflect that table, while D and trimming were determined from the DNA. The sample table shows some 130,000 clones, and 87% are seen once. 2% to 3% of the sample rests with the top ten.

CDR3 length: 14 amino acids, cysteine to phenylalanine. The retained sequence is limited to the CDR3, 42 bases, with the frame set at the first base. Compared with germline, V lacks 1 base and J lacks 4 bases; bases without a gene match: 3. CDR1 and CDR2 are drawn from the germline V gene (reference sequence): LNHDA, SQIVND. Comment on this clone: Its antigen is not yet known. No qualities accompany the bases; no much larger clone lies one base away.

This clonotype was sampled from an adult who received the AZD1222 COVID-19 vaccine. The receptor chain draws on TRBV19 and TRBJ1-2; TRBD1 agrees with 7 junctional bases. The material sequenced was peripheral blood, taken 28 days after the second AZD1222 dose. The nucleotide sequence reads as follows: TGTGCCAGTAGTATAGTTGCAGGGGGCTATGGCTACACCTTC. This encodes CASSIVAGGYGYTF.